Following are 16 T cell receptor beta chains from one sample sequenced in a study of T cell changes during pregnancy in multiple sclerosis. Sequenced by immunoSEQ multiplex PCR; TCRdb stores in-frame clones only, minus some. The sample gives 130,000 or so clones, 90% to 96% of which show up once; 0.44% is in the top ten. The input for sequencing was peripheral blood, taken after pregnancy. These receptors originate from a female donor with multiple sclerosis, enrolled in a pregnancy study.

This clone was observed once. The chain is built from TRBV10-1 and TRBJ2-7; D unresolved. Germline CDR1 and CDR2: WNHNN and SYGVQD (reference sequence). V gave up 6 bases and J gave up 3 bases, with 12 bases separating them. The CDR3 covers 13 residues. The CDR3 region is CASRIQTDYEQYF. DNA of the CDR3: TGCGCCAGCAGAATACAGACGGACTACGAGCAGTACTTC.

The gene calls are TRBV28 and TRBJ1-4; D gene unclear. Trimming stripped 2 bases from V and 0 bases from J, with 13 bases between. Germline-derived CDR1 and CDR2 are MDHEN and SYDVKM. The CDR3 loop spans 17 amino acids. The DNA of the CDR3 is TGTGCCAGCAGTTTAGTCCCTCTCAGTACAACTAATGAAAAACTGTTTTTT. Translating gives CASSLVPLSTTNEKLFF.

In DNA form, the CDR3 reads TGTGCCAGCAGCTTTCTTCAAGAGACCCAGTACTTC. This translates into CASSFLQETQYF. The rearrangement joins TRBV7-3 to TRBJ2-5; D call uncertain. With 3 bases removed from V and 2 bases from J, the gap between germline ends came to 4 bases. CDR1 SGHTA and CDR2 FQGTGA come from the germline V gene. The CDR3 loop spans 12 amino acids.

CDR3 region: CASNQQGGGSGYTF. The CDR3 DNA reads TGTGCCAGCAACCAACAGGGGGGAGGGAGTGGCTACACCTTC. The chain employs TRBV6-5 and TRBJ1-2, with 8 bases that match TRBD1. V lost 7 bases, J lost 7 bases, and 11 bases stayed unmatched. The CDR3 runs to 14 residues. Germline V lookup: CDR1 MNHEY, CDR2 SVGAGI.

The rearrangement uses TRBV19 and TRBJ2-6; D call uncertain. Germline CDR1 and CDR2: LNHDA and SQIVND (reference sequence). This CDR3 has 18 residues. Trimming removed 1 base from V and 2 bases from J, with 15 bases in between. The CDR3 nucleotides read TGTGCCAGTAGTATAGTAATGCAGGTCTTGCCTGGGGCCAACGTCCTGACTTTC. It yields the protein CASSIVMQVLPGANVLTF.

The gene calls are TRBV27 and TRBJ2-3; 9 nucleotides line up with TRBD2. CDR3 length equals 17 residues. CDR1 and CDR2 (germline): MNHEY, SMNVEV (reference sequence). V trimming: 4 bases; J trimming: 2 bases; junction bases outside the gene matches: 10. The CDR3 reads CASSSTLAGEHTDTQYF. Written as DNA, the CDR3 is TGTGCCAGCAGTTCAACGTTAGCGGGAGAACACACAGATACGCAGTATTTT.

V and J are TRBV5-6 and TRBJ2-5; 10 positions match TRBD2. Germline V gene data show CDR1 as SGHDT and CDR2 as YYEEEE. The CDR3 covers 15 residues. V was pared by 1 base and J by 4 bases, with 4 bases of the junction left unmatched. The CDR3, as DNA: TGTGCCAGCAGCTTGACAGCGGGAGGGGGAGAGACCCAGTACTTC. This gives the protein CASSLTAGGGETQYF.

With regard to this clone: The junction departs from germline at one end; a sequencing error may be responsible. This rearrangement joins TRBV7-7 to TRBJ1-5; TRBD1 is a possible D gene (6 bases). Germline-derived CDR1 and CDR2 are SSHAT and FNYEAQ (reference sequence). This CDR3 contains 16 residues. CDR3 sequence: CASSLAGDRSNQPQHF. The CDR3 DNA is TGTGCTAGCAGCTTAGCAGGGGATCGTAGCAATCAGCCCCAGCATTTT.

The rearrangement uses TRBV4-3 and TRBJ1-2; no definite D call. V was trimmed by 4 bases and J by 4 bases, leaving 13 bases between them. Per the germline V gene, CDR1 is LGHNA and CDR2 is YSLEER. CDR3 size: 14 residues. CDR3 residues: CASSPSAAPYGYTF. The CDR3 bases are TGCGCCAGCAGCCCCTCGGCAGCGCCCTATGGCTACACCTTC.

The rearrangement links TRBV27 to TRBJ2-1; no clear D gene. The CDR3 loop spans 15 amino acids. V lost 3 bases to trimming and J lost 4 bases, with 13 bases between them. CDR1 is MNHEY, CDR2 SMNVEV, per germline (reference sequence). The CDR3 loop reads CASSFGPAPYNEQFF. Here the CDR3 DNA reads TGTGCCAGCAGTTTTGGTCCAGCGCCATACAATGAGCAGTTCTTC.

The V gene is TRBV6-1, the J gene TRBJ1-1; the D is unclear. The germline gives CDR1 MNHNS, CDR2 SASEGT. This CDR3 region has 16 residues. The germline V and J ends were trimmed by 2 bases and 0 bases, with 13 bases remaining between them. The CDR3 coding sequence is TGTGCCAGCAGTGAACACAGCATGTGGATGAACACTGAAGCTTTCTTT. This encodes CASSEHSMWMNTEAFF.

This clone has only one observation. The rearrangement joins TRBV5-1 to TRBJ2-1, with unresolved D. The V end was cut by 2 bases, the J end by 7 bases, with 7 bases between. CDR1 SGHRS and CDR2 YFSETQ come from the germline V gene. CDR3 size: 12 residues. The CDR3 is CASSFSRNEQFF. The CDR3 DNA is TGCGCCAGCAGCTTTTCTAGAAATGAGCAGTTCTTC.

The V and J genes are TRBV30 and TRBJ1-5; TRBD1 agrees at 7 bases. The CDR3 consists of 15 residues. The germline CDR1 and CDR2 sequences are GTSNPN and SVGIG (reference sequence). Losses at the gene ends were 2 bases for V and 1 base for J; bases not matched to a gene: 5. Here the CDR3 DNA reads TGTGCCTGGAGTAGGAGGACAGGCAGCAATCAGCCCCAGCATTTT. Translated, it gives CAWSRRTGSNQPQHF.

The V call is TRBV19, the J call TRBJ2-2; 10 nucleotides line up with TRBD1. J was trimmed by 7 bases and V by 4 bases; bases with no gene match: 3. The CDR3 covers 14 residues. Germline V lookup: CDR1 LNHDA, CDR2 SQIVND (reference sequence). The CDR3 DNA reads as TGTGCCAGTAGTACTGACAGGGGGCTCGGGGAGCTGTTTTTT. Translation: CASSTDRGLGELFF.

Here the CDR3 reads CASTSGTGGLDTQYF. CDR3 DNA: TGTGCCAGCACCTCGGGGACAGGGGGCCTAGATACGCAGTATTTT. The chain uses TRBV27 and TRBJ2-3, with 12 bases lining up with TRBD1. Germline-derived CDR1 and CDR2 are MNHEY and SMNVEV (reference sequence). Unmatched junction bases numbered 7, after V lost 7 bases and J lost 5 bases. This CDR3 has 15 residues.

This chain uses TRBV7-9 with TRBJ2-7; 8 bases are a match to TRBD1. The V gene's germline CDR1 is SEHNR and CDR2 FQNEAQ (reference sequence). The CDR3 sequence is 16 residues long. Trimming took 5 bases from V and 5 from J; bases not matched to a gene: 14. CDR3 amino acids: CASSQTARGLVDEQYF. CDR3 nucleotide sequence: TGTGCCAGCAGCCAAACCGCCAGGGGGCTAGTGGACGAGCAGTACTTC. Full variable domain (remainder filled in from reference TRBV7-9 and TRBJ2-7): DTGVSQNPRHKITKRGQNVTFRCDPISEHNRLYWYRQTLGQGPEFLTYFQNEAQLEKSRLLSDRFSAERPKGSFSTLEIQRTEQGDSAMYLCASSQTARGLVDEQYFGPGTRLTVT.